Below, 13 T cell receptor beta chains from the same sample are listed, as sequenced in a study of blood T cell repertoires in COVID-19 (dated by TCRdb to 2018 to 2020). Libraries were made using the immunoSEQ multiplex PCR assay. TCRdb mirrors the immuneACCESS table, restricted to in-frame sequences. Some clones are absent from its copies; in checked studies, under half trace to an unresolved V gene, and the reason for the others is unknown. The sample has hundreds of thousands of clones on record, approximately 90% of them singletons. The ten largest clones represent approximately 1.3% of the sample. Material: PBMCs or T cells enriched from blood (not recorded which). These TCRs come from a woman aged 18-29 years who had been exposed to COVID-19.

The gene calls are TRBV14 and TRBJ2-2, with TRBD1 identical over 9 bases. The ends lost 1 base at V and 6 bases at J; junction bases unmatched: 6. CDR1 is SGHDN and CDR2 is FVKESK in the germline V gene. CDR3 length equals 16 residues. The CDR3 nucleotides read TGTGCCAGCAGCCAAGGCCGGGACAGGGTTTCCGGGGAGCTGTTTTTT. Protein product: CASSQGRDRVSGELFF.

The chain couples TRBV5-1 to TRBJ2-7; possibly TRBD2 for D (6 bases). Germline V gene sequence: CDR1 SGHRS, CDR2 YFSETQ. The V end was cut by 4 bases, the J end by 4 bases, with 15 bases between. The CDR3 sequence is 14 residues long. The CDR3 protein is CASSHRDWGYEQYF. The CDR3 DNA is TGCGCCAGCAGCCACCGGGACTGGGGTTACGAGCAGTACTTC.

The CDR3 nucleotides read TGTGCCAGCAGCAGACCGGGACTAGCGGGGGGCGGTGAGCAGTTCTTC. Its protein is CASSRPGLAGGGEQFF. The chain combines TRBV5-4 with TRBJ2-1; 15 bases line up with TRBD2. Germline V gives CDR1 SGHNT, CDR2 YYREEE (reference sequence). V lost 4 bases, J lost 9 bases, and 8 bases stayed unmatched. The CDR3 spans 16 residues. The full variable domain, rest sourced from reference TRBV5-4 and TRBJ2-1, is ETGVTQSPTHLIKTRGQQVTLRCSSQSGHNTVSWYQQALGQGPQFIFQYYREEENGRGNFPPRFSGLQFPNYSSELNVNALELDDSALYLCASSRPGLAGGGEQFFGPGTRLTVL.

The V call is TRBV5-8, the J call TRBJ2-5; 14 nucleotides match TRBD2. Trimming at V came to 2 bases and at J to 0 bases, leaving 3 bases not matched to a gene. The CDR3 runs 17 residues. CDR1 SGHTS and CDR2 YDEGEE come from the germline V gene. This CDR3 reads CASSLGLAGGHQETQYF. CDR3 DNA: TGTGCCAGCAGCTTAGGACTAGCGGGAGGCCACCAAGAGACCCAGTACTTC. Together with reference TRBV5-8 and TRBJ2-5, the CDR3 gives the full variable domain: EAGVTQSPTHLIKTRGQQATLRCSPISGHTSVYWYQQALGLGLQFLLWYDEGEERNRGNFPPRFSGRQFPNYSSELNVNALELEDSALYLCASSLGLAGGHQETQYFGPGTRLLVL.

The V call is TRBV5-8, the J call TRBJ1-2; no reliable D call. The CDR3 length is 19 residues. V lost 0 bases to trimming and J lost 0 bases, with 21 bases between them. Germline V gene sequence: CDR1 SGHTS, CDR2 YDEGEE. The CDR3 DNA is TGTGCCAGCAGCTTGGGGGAGACGGACCCGAGGCAGCCTAACTATGGCTACACCTTC. This sequence encodes CASSLGETDPRQPNYGYTF.

The rearrangement joins TRBV27 to TRBJ1-5; D unclear. Germline CDR1 and CDR2: MNHEY and SMNVEV (reference sequence). CDR3 length: 15 amino acids. V lost 2 bases and J 0 bases, leaving 8 bases between the germline ends. CDR3 residues: CASSLRGISNQPQHF. In DNA form, the CDR3 reads TGTGCCAGCAGTTTACGAGGGATTAGCAATCAGCCCCAGCATTTT.

This clone appeared once. The rearrangement links TRBV2 to TRBJ2-7; 10 bases line up with TRBD1. Germline CDR1 is SNHLY and CDR2 is FYNNEI. Trimming at V came to 1 base and at J to 2 bases, leaving 2 bases not matched to a gene. This CDR3 comprises 15 residues. The CDR3 is CASSEGTGGTYEQYF. The CDR3 DNA reads as TGTGCCAGCAGTGAAGGGACAGGGGGAACCTACGAGCAGTACTTC.

The chain recombines TRBV30 with TRBJ2-7; TRBD2 matches 9 bases. In germline, CDR1 is GTSNPN, CDR2 SVGIG (reference sequence). With 2 bases clipped from V and 1 base from J, the junction kept 18 bases outside the gene matches. The CDR3 extends over 19 amino acids. CDR3 in amino acids: CAWSLTPSLERGDSYEQYF. CDR3 nucleotides: TGTGCCTGGAGTCTGACCCCTTCCTTGGAGCGGGGGGATTCCTACGAGCAGTACTTC.

The J gene is TRBJ2-1, the V gene TRBV27; 12 nucleotides match TRBD2. Germline V lookup: CDR1 MNHEY, CDR2 SMNVEV (reference sequence). The V gene end was trimmed by 5 bases and the J gene end by 0 bases; junction bases not matched to a gene: 2. This CDR3 spans 16 amino acids. The CDR3 loop is CASSGLAGNSYNEQFF. Written as DNA, the CDR3 is TGTGCCAGCAGTGGACTAGCGGGAAACTCCTACAATGAGCAGTTCTTC.

A single count supports this clone. V usage is TRBV5-5 and J usage is TRBJ1-4; D perhaps matches TRBD1 (5 bases). The CDR3 consists of 15 residues. The germline CDR1 and CDR2 sequences are SGHKS and YYEKEE (reference sequence). V lost 4 bases and J 2 bases, leaving 12 bases between the germline ends. The CDR3 DNA follows: TGTGCCAGCAGCCCTTACGGGGGGACTAATGAAAAACTGTTTTTT. Its protein is CASSPYGGTNEKLFF.

The rearrangement uses TRBV28 and TRBJ2-7; weak D call: TRBD2 (5 bases). From germline, CDR1 is MDHEN and CDR2 SYDVKM. The CDR3 consists of 14 residues. V lost 8 bases to trimming and J lost 7 bases, with 21 bases between them. The CDR3 reads CASHAAGGPTEQYF. CDR3 nucleotides: TGTGCCAGCCACGCTGCCGGCGGGCCTACGGAGCAGTACTTC.

V is TRBV6-6 and J is TRBJ2-3; 9 positions agree with TRBD1. The V gene's germline CDR1 is MNHNY and CDR2 SVGAGI (reference sequence). The CDR3 is 15 residues long. The V segment lost 4 bases and the J segment 9 bases; nucleotides outside the gene matches: 11. CDR3 nucleotides: TGTGCCAGCAGTTCTCCGGGACAGGGTATTAGAACGCAGTATTTT. Translating gives CASSSPGQGIRTQYF.

The genes are TRBV3-1 (or the pseudogene TRBV3-2) and TRBJ1-4; no firm D call. The germline V gene has CDR1 LGHDT and CDR2 YNNKEL (reference sequence). The CDR3 spans 14 residues. Deletions cut 6 bases from V and 4 bases from J, with 12 bases between. CDR3 DNA sequence: TGTGCCAGCAGAGGGCGGGAGAGTAATGAAAAACTGTTTTTT. This translates into CASRGRESNEKLFF.